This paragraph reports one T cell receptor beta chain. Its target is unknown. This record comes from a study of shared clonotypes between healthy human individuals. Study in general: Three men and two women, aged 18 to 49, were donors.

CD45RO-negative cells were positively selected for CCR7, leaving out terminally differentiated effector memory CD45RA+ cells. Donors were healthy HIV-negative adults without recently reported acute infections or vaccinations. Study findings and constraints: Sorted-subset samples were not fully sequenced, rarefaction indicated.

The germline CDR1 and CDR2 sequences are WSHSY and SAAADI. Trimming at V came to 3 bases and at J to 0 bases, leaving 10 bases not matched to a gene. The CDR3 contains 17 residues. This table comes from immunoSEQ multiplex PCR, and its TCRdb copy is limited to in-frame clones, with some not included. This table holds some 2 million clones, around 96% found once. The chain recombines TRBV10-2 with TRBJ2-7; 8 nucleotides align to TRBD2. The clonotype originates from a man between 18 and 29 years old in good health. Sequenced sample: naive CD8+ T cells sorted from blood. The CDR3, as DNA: TGCGCCAGCAGTGATCCCCTAGCGGGTAATAGCTCCTACGAGCAGTACTTC. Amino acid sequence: CASSDPLAGNSSYEQYF.